This TCR beta chain emerged from a study of blood T cells in healthy people across ages. Using a J-beta primer mix together with a sample-barcoded 5' primer, a second PCR was run for roughly 6 to 11 cycles. TCRdb reprocessed the 5' RACE reads with MiXCR, giving one entry per CDR3 protein. This table holds about 1 million distinct CDR3 sequences, around 45% found once. Germline CDR1 is SGHTA and CDR2 is FQGNSA. This CDR3 contains 15 residues. Input material: blood. The receptor was isolated from a woman aged 60 to 75 in good health. The chain joins TRBV7-2 to TRBJ2-4; tentatively, D is TRBD1 (5 bases). With the DNA end fitting TRBJ2-7 better, the J assignment may be wrong. CDR3 region: CASGRTRTSSYEQYF. The CDR3 region has the DNA TGTGCCAGCGGCCGAACACGGACAAGCTCCTACGAGCAGTACTTC.